A single sample is the source of the 23 T cell receptor beta chains below, sequenced in a study of T cells in Graves' hyperthyroidism and ophthalmopathy. Amplification of TCR beta CDR3 regions was performed using RNA transcripts as template. HTBI primers drove first-round RT-PCR of the TCR CDR3. TCRdb called the multiplex PCR reads again in MiXCR, with one record for every CDR3 protein. Of approximately 600,000 distinct CDR3 sequences listed, under 25% were seen once; the top ten hold around a third. Input material: blood. The receptors derive from a young man with Graves' ophthalmopathy.

This clonotype was counted ten times or more. The chain uses TRBV11-2 and TRBJ2-3, with 8 bases fitting TRBD2. In germline, CDR1 is SGHAT, CDR2 FQNNGV. Trimming cost V 5 bases and J 5 bases; bases outside gene matches: 9. The CDR3 sequence is 15 residues long. The CDR3 loop is CASSHLAGGLDTQYF. The CDR3, as DNA: TGTGCCAGCAGCCACCTTGCGGGAGGTTTAGATACGCAGTATTTT.

In this sample, this clonotype turned up a few times. CDR3 nucleotide sequence: TGTGCCAGCAGCCCCGGGACAGGGGGCGTGGATGGCTACACCTTC. Translated, it gives CASSPGTGGVDGYTF. J is TRBJ1-2 and V is TRBV9, with 12 bases aligning to TRBD1. CDR1 is SGDLS, CDR2 YYNGEE, per germline. The CDR3 spans 15 residues. J was trimmed by 6 bases and V by 4 bases; bases with no gene match: 7.

This clonotype was found many times. V usage is TRBV7-2 and J usage is TRBJ2-7, with 9 bases lining up with TRBD1. With V trimmed by 3 bases and J by 4 bases, 7 bases remained unmatched. This CDR3 has 15 amino acids. CDR1 SGHTA and CDR2 FQGNSA come from the germline V gene. CDR3 coding DNA: TGTGCCAGCAGCTTCTCCGGGACAGGGACGTACGAGCAGTACTTC. This codes for CASSFSGTGTYEQYF.

A single count supports this clonotype. The final CDR3 position lacks the conserved phenylalanine or tryptophan, pointing to a likely read error. The J gene is TRBJ1-5, the V gene TRBV20-1, with 10 nucleotides matching TRBD1. The CDR3 length is 17 residues. Germline V gene sequence: CDR1 DFQATT, CDR2 SNEGSKA (reference sequence). With V trimmed by 4 bases and J by 1 base, 10 bases remained unmatched. CDR3 region: CSATGTGVLLSNQPQHC. The CDR3 DNA reads as TGCAGTGCTACCGGGACAGGGGTTCTTTTGAGCAATCAGCCCCAGCATTGT.

The sample holds many counts of this clonotype. The J gene is TRBJ2-1, the V gene TRBV7-9, with TRBD1 matching 8 bases. The CDR3 is made up of 15 amino acids. The trim removed 4 bases at V and 1 base at J, leaving 3 bases unmatched. CDR1 and CDR2 (germline): SEHNR, FQNEAQ (reference sequence). The CDR3 is CASSSRTGSYNEQFF. CDR3 sequence (DNA): TGTGCCAGCAGCTCCCGGACAGGGTCCTACAATGAGCAGTTCTTC.

This clonotype was found a few times. The chain uses TRBV5-1 and TRBJ1-1; 7 bases line up with TRBD1. This CDR3 is 16 amino acids long. The J segment lost 6 bases and the V segment lost 4 bases, leaving 15 bases of the junction unmatched. Per germline, CDR1 SGHRS and CDR2 YFSETQ. The CDR3 loop is CASSPGGGELVAEAFF. The DNA for the CDR3 is TGCGCCAGCAGCCCAGGGGGGGGGGAGCTAGTGGCTGAAGCTTTCTTT.

For this clonotype: The junction does not match germline at one end; this may be a read error. The chain joins TRBV2 to TRBJ2-2, with TRBD2 matching over 14 bases. Germline V gene lookup returns CDR1 SNHLY and CDR2 FYNNEI. The CDR3 extends over 13 amino acids. The CDR3 DNA follows: TGTGCCAGCAGCCCCGGGACTAGCGGGGGGCTGTTTTTT. It is translated as CASSPGTSGGLFF.

The V call is TRBV13, the J call TRBJ2-1; 8 bases are a match to TRBD2. The CDR3 runs 15 residues. V lost 3 bases to trimming and J lost 5 bases; unmatched junction nucleotides: 6. Looked up from germline, CDR1 is PRHDT and CDR2 is FYEKMQ (reference sequence). The CDR3 nucleotides read TGTGCCAGCAGCTTCCTCCGGGGGGGGAACAATGAGCAGTTCTTC. Protein sequence: CASSFLRGGNNEQFF.

V gene TRBV3-1 combines with J gene TRBJ1-2, with 7 bases identical to TRBD1. V shed 6 bases and J 7 bases; nucleotides not matched to a gene: 14. Germline CDR1 and CDR2: LGHDT and YNNKEL (reference sequence). This CDR3 comprises 15 residues. DNA of the CDR3: TGTGCCAGCAGTCCTCCCGGAACAGGGGTTTTTGGCTACACCTTC. Its translation is CASSPPGTGVFGYTF.

The genes are TRBV13 and TRBJ2-2; D is perhaps TRBD2 (5 bases). With 5 bases removed from V and 4 bases from J, the gap between germline ends came to 14 bases. Germline CDR1 reads PRHDT; CDR2 reads FYEKMQ (reference sequence). The CDR3 is 15 amino acids. In DNA form, the CDR3 reads TGTGCCAGCAGCCCGGACTCTCTTTCCACCGGGGAGCTGTTTTTT. It translates to CASSPDSLSTGELFF.

Many counts were recorded for this clonotype. The chain couples TRBV30 to TRBJ1-1, with 10 nucleotides matching TRBD1. This CDR3 region has 13 residues. The ends lost 8 bases at V and 5 bases at J; junction bases unmatched: 8. Germline CDR1 GTSNPN, CDR2 SVGIG (reference sequence). CDR3 nucleotide sequence: TGTGCCGGGGGTCGACAGGGGGCTACTGAAGCTTTCTTT. This encodes CAGGRQGATEAFF.

There are a few counts of this clonotype. The chain combines TRBV6-1 with TRBJ1-5; no clear D gene. CDR1 and CDR2 (germline): MNHNS, SASEGT. CDR3 length equals 15 residues. Trimming stripped 6 bases from V and 0 bases from J, with 12 bases between. The DNA of the CDR3 is TGTGCCAGCAGACGAGCGGGGATTAGCAATCAGCCCCAGCATTTT. Translated: CASRRAGISNQPQHF.

This clonotype turned up a few times. The CDR3 sequence: CASSPSTSPYNEQFF. In DNA, the CDR3 is TGTGCCAGCAGCCCCTCGACTAGTCCCTACAATGAGCAGTTCTTC. The chain carries TRBV7-9 and TRBJ2-1; TRBD2 might be the D (6 bases). The germline V and J ends were trimmed by 5 bases and 2 bases, with 13 bases remaining between them. Germline CDR1 SEHNR, CDR2 FQNEAQ (reference sequence). The CDR3 runs to 15 residues.

DNA of the CDR3: TGTGCCAGCAGCTCAGACTACAGGGCCCCTAATGAAAAACTGTTTTTT. Translation gives CASSSDYRAPNEKLFF. The chain couples TRBV7-9 to TRBJ1-4; possibly TRBD1 for D (6 bases). Germline values: CDR1 SEHNR, CDR2 FQNEAQ (reference sequence). The V end was cut by 4 bases, the J end by 3 bases, with 15 bases between. This CDR3 comprises 16 residues.

This clonotype was counted between two and nine times. The V call is TRBV5-1, the J call TRBJ1-4; 8 bases agree with TRBD1. Germline V CDR1 and CDR2: SGHRS, YFSETQ. V dropped 6 bases and J dropped 0; count of bases not matched to a gene: 19. The CDR3 covers 20 residues. CDR3 coding DNA: TGCGCCAGCAAACTTGGGGATTGGCCGGGACAGGCTGCAACTAATGAAAAACTGTTTTTT. Its translation: CASKLGDWPGQAATNEKLFF.

There are many counts of this clonotype. The CDR3 DNA reads TGTGCCAGCAGCTTAGACGGTGGGTTGAGGTACCAAGAGACCCAGTACTTC. The encoded protein is CASSLDGGLRYQETQYF. J is TRBJ2-5 and V is TRBV7-9; no definite D call. Germline V gene sequence: CDR1 SEHNR, CDR2 FQNEAQ (reference sequence). The CDR3 covers 17 residues. Trimming left V 1 base short and J 0 bases short, with 15 bases between. The entire variable domain, with the rest obtained from reference TRBV7-9 and TRBJ2-5, is as follows: DTGVSQNPRHKITKRGQNVTFRCDPISEHNRLYWYRQTLGQGPEFLTYFQNEAQLEKSRLLSDRFSAERPKGSFSTLEIQRTEQGDSAMYLCASSLDGGLRYQETQYFGPGTRLLVL.

V is TRBV6-1 and J is TRBJ1-1, with D unclear. Looked up from germline, CDR1 is MNHNS and CDR2 is SASEGT. The V end was cut by 4 bases, the J end by 8 bases, with 14 bases between. CDR3 length: 13 residues. This CDR3 reads CASSGTARWEAFF. The CDR3 coding sequence is TGTGCCAGCAGTGGGACGGCTCGATGGGAAGCTTTCTTT.

This clonotype came up a few times. This rearrangement joins TRBV9 to TRBJ1-5; 8 bases fit TRBD1. Looked up from germline, CDR1 is SGDLS and CDR2 is YYNGEE. The CDR3 sequence is 18 residues long. V was pared by 3 bases and J by 1 base, with 12 bases of the junction left unmatched. The CDR3 sequence is CASSGTGYGDRSNQPQHF. In DNA, the CDR3 is TGTGCCAGCAGCGGGACAGGGTACGGGGATAGGAGCAATCAGCCCCAGCATTTT.

About this clonotype: A read error is possible here, since a much larger clone lies one base away. The chain couples TRBV27 to TRBJ2-5; D might be TRBD1 (6 bases). The DNA end favors TRBJ2-1, so the J call may be wrong. The V gene's germline CDR1 is MNHEY and CDR2 SMNVEV (reference sequence). The CDR3 consists of 14 residues. CDR3 protein: CASTGVFGQETQFF. For the CDR3, the DNA is TGTGCCAGCACAGGGGTATTTGGACAAGAGACCCAGTTCTTC.

A few counts support this clonotype. The chain is built from TRBV6-2 or TRBV6-3 and TRBJ2-7; D may be TRBD1 (6 bases). From germline, CDR1 is MNHEY and CDR2 SVGEGT. The CDR3 is 19 amino acids. Trimming stripped 0 bases from V and 2 bases from J, with 23 bases between. The CDR3 bases are TGTGCCAGCAGTTACTCGTTTCCGGACAGTGGCATCGAGACCTACGAGCAGTACTTC. Protein: CASSYSFPDSGIETYEQYF.

Only one count was recorded for this clonotype. This sequence may be a read error, since a much larger clone differs from it by one base. The genes are TRBV6-1 and TRBJ1-5; 11 bases line up with TRBD1. CDR1 and CDR2 from the germline V gene are MNHNS and SASEGT. The CDR3 has 15 residues. V lost 6 bases, J lost 9 bases, and 10 bases stayed unmatched. Written as DNA, the CDR3 is TGTGCCAGCAGCTCAGGACAGGGGGCAGTTCGGCCCCAGCATTTT. Translating gives CASSSGQGAVRPQHF.

In this sample, this clonotype turned up a few times. CDR3 DNA sequence: TGTGCCAGCAGCAAACCGACAGGTTCGAACACTGAAGCTTTCTTT. Residues: CASSKPTGSNTEAFF. The rearrangement joins TRBV5-6 to TRBJ1-1; D may be TRBD1 (6 bases). Germline values: CDR1 SGHDT, CDR2 YYEEEE. The CDR3 loop spans 15 amino acids. Trimming left V 4 bases short and J 1 base short, with 14 bases between.

This clonotype was counted a few times. The rearrangement links TRBV3-1 to TRBJ2-7, with no clear D. Germline V gene sequence: CDR1 LGHDT, CDR2 YNNKEL (reference sequence). Trimming took off 8 bases at V and 1 base at J, with 15 bases between the two ends. This CDR3 comprises 14 residues. The CDR3 region is CASAKRMNSYEQYF. The CDR3 nucleotides read TGTGCCAGCGCAAAACGGATGAATTCCTACGAGCAGTACTTC.